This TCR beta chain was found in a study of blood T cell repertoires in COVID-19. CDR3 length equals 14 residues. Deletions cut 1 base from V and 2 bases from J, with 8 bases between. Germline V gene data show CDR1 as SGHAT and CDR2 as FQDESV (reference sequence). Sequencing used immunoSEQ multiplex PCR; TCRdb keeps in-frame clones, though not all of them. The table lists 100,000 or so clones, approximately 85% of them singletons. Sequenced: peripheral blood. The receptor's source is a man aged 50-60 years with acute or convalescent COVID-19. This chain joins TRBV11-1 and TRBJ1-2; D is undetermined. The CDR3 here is CASSLGNSNYGYTF. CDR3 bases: TGTGCCAGCAGCTTAGGGAACAGCAACTATGGCTACACCTTC. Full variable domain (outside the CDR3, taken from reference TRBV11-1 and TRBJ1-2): EAEVAQSPRYKITEKSQAVAFWCDPISGHATLYWYRQILGQGPELLVQFQDESVVDDSQLPKDRFSAERLKGVDSTLKIQPAELGDSAMYLCASSLGNSNYGYTFGSGTRLTVV.